Shown below are 17 T cell receptor beta chains from a single sample sequenced in a study of blood T cell repertoires in COVID-19. Method: immunoSEQ multiplex PCR; TCRdb's copy keeps in-frame clones and lacks some. The table has over 200,000 clones, about 90% seen once; the top ten hold approximately 10%. The source material was PBMCs or T cells enriched from blood (not recorded which). The receptors originated from a man aged 25-45 years who had recovered from COVID-19.

The chain carries TRBV4-1 and TRBJ2-7, with TRBD1 matching 8 bases. Per germline, CDR1 MGHRA and CDR2 YSYEKL. With 4 bases clipped from V and 2 bases from J, the junction kept 7 bases outside the gene matches. There are 15 residues in the CDR3. The CDR3 region has the DNA TGCGCCAGCAGCCTCAGGACAGGGCGTACCTACGAGCAGTACTTC. The encoded protein is CASSLRTGRTYEQYF.

The chain employs TRBV28 and TRBJ2-2; 9 bases map to TRBD1. V shed 5 bases and J 1 base; nucleotides not matched to a gene: 8. Germline values: CDR1 MDHEN, CDR2 SYDVKM. This CDR3 has 17 amino acids. The CDR3, as DNA: TGTGCCAGCAGTCCTACCGGGACAGGGAGGAACACCGGGGAGCTGTTTTTT. Translation gives CASSPTGTGRNTGELFF.

The chain recombines TRBV2 with TRBJ1-1; TRBD1 might be the D (6 bases). Trimming pared 2 bases from V and 6 bases from J, leaving 16 bases between. This CDR3 has 15 amino acids. The germline gives CDR1 SNHLY, CDR2 FYNNEI. This chain's CDR3 is CASSETGQSYAEAFF. The CDR3 bases are TGTGCCAGCAGTGAAACCGGACAGTCATACGCTGAAGCTTTCTTT. Filled out from reference TRBV2 and TRBJ1-1, the complete variable domain reads EPEVTQTPSHQVTQMGQEVILRCVPISNHLYFYWYRQILGQKVEFLVSFYNNEISEKSEIFDDQFSVERPDGSNFTLKIRSTKLEDSAMYFCASSETGQSYAEAFFGQGTRLTVV.

The J gene is TRBJ2-1, the V gene TRBV2; a weak D match, TRBD1 (6 bases). Germline V lookup: CDR1 SNHLY, CDR2 FYNNEI. The CDR3 has 13 amino acids. V dropped 10 bases and J dropped 2 bases, with 12 bases sitting between them. The CDR3 region is CAIIQGTYNEQFF. In DNA, the CDR3 is TGTGCCATTATCCAGGGGACCTACAATGAGCAGTTCTTC. Combining the CDR3 with reference TRBV2 and TRBJ2-1 gives the whole variable domain EPEVTQTPSHQVTQMGQEVILRCVPISNHLYFYWYRQILGQKVEFLVSFYNNEISEKSEIFDDQFSVERPDGSNFTLKIRSTKLEDSAMYFCAIIQGTYNEQFFGPGTRLTVL.

The V and J genes are TRBV25-1 and TRBJ2-3, with 9 positions matching TRBD1. The CDR3 is 14 residues long. Unmatched junction bases numbered 2, after V lost 4 bases and J lost 3 bases. CDR1 and CDR2 (germline): MGHDK, SYGVNS. The CDR3 spells CASSADRGTDTQYF. The CDR3 bases are TGTGCCAGCAGTGCGGACAGGGGAACAGATACGCAGTATTTT.

This chain links TRBV25-1 with TRBJ1-4, with a possible D match to TRBD1 (5 bases). The V end was cut by 6 bases, the J end by 5 bases, with 10 bases between. Germline CDR1 reads MGHDK; CDR2 reads SYGVNS. The CDR3 is made up of 13 amino acids. CDR3 in amino acids: CASSGDSNEKLFF. In DNA, the CDR3 is TGTGCCAGCAGCGGGGACTCGAATGAAAAACTGTTTTTT.

The chain combines TRBV28 with TRBJ1-2; 8 bases agree with TRBD1. Germline-derived CDR1 and CDR2 are MDHEN and SYDVKM. Germline trimming cut 5 bases from V and 4 bases from J; bases unmatched to any gene: 0. CDR3 length: 12 residues. CDR3 in DNA: TGTGCCAGCAGTCAGGGGGCCTATGGCTACACCTTC. This encodes CASSQGAYGYTF.

V usage is TRBV20-1 and J usage is TRBJ2-7; perhaps TRBD2 as D (6 bases). CDR1 and CDR2 (germline): DFQATT, SNEGSKA (reference sequence). V was shortened by 3 bases and J by 0 bases, with 15 bases between the two germline ends. This CDR3 has 15 residues. As DNA, the CDR3 is TGCAGTGCTAGTGGGAAAGCGGGCAGCTCCTACGAGCAGTACTTC. This encodes CSASGKAGSSYEQYF.

This clone was seen more than once but under ten times. The V gene is TRBV19, the J gene TRBJ2-7; D gene uncertain. The CDR3 is 14 residues long. V was cut by 3 bases and J by 3 bases, with 12 bases left in between. Germline CDR1 and CDR2: LNHDA and SQIVND (reference sequence). DNA of the CDR3: TGTGCCAGTAGTATCATGATAGGAGTCTACGAGCAGTACTTC. This gives the protein CASSIMIGVYEQYF.

The genes are TRBV6-4 and TRBJ2-1; no clear D. Germline V CDR1 and CDR2: MRHNA, SNTAGT. V dropped 0 bases and J dropped 7 bases, with 7 bases sitting between them. This CDR3 has 13 amino acids. CDR3 in amino acids: CASSDSSPNEQFF. DNA for the CDR3: TGTGCCAGCAGTGACTCGTCCCCGAATGAGCAGTTCTTC.

The CDR3, as DNA: TGTGCCAGCGACGCGGGACAGGGGGTAATTAACTATGGCTACACCTTC. Amino acid sequence: CASDAGQGVINYGYTF. The V gene is TRBV19, the J gene TRBJ1-2; 11 nucleotides match TRBD1. The CDR3 is 16 residues long. Trimming cost V 9 bases and J 1 base; bases outside gene matches: 10. CDR1 LNHDA and CDR2 SQIVND come from the germline V gene (reference sequence).

The chain is built from TRBV5-5 and TRBJ1-1; D is unclear. The CDR3 covers 14 residues. V shed 1 base and J shed 1 base, with 8 bases lying between them. The germline gives CDR1 SGHKS, CDR2 YYEKEE (reference sequence). CDR3 sequence (DNA): TGTGCCAGCAGCTTGTCGGACTCGAACACTGAAGCTTTCTTT. It specifies CASSLSDSNTEAFF. The full variable domain, with the rest looked up from reference TRBV5-5 and TRBJ1-1, is DAGVTQSPTHLIKTRGQQVTLRCSPISGHKSVSWYQQVLGQGPQFIFQYYEKEERGRGNFPDRFSARQFPNYSSELNVNALLLGDSALYLCASSLSDSNTEAFFGQGTRLTVV.

The chain is built from TRBV11-2 and TRBJ2-7, with D possibly matching TRBD1 (5 bases). The CDR3 spans 11 residues. The germline gives CDR1 SGHAT, CDR2 FQNNGV. With 8 bases removed from V and 3 bases from J, the gap between germline ends came to 8 bases. For the CDR3, the DNA is TGTGCCAGCGAACAGGTCTACGAGCAGTACTTC. Its translation: CASEQVYEQYF.

This chain joins TRBV4-2 and TRBJ1-5; D call uncertain. The V gene lost 3 bases and the J gene lost 8 bases, with 8 bases spanning the gap. The V gene's germline CDR1 is LGHNA and CDR2 YNFKEQ. The CDR3 has 12 amino acids. CDR3 sequence (DNA): TGTGCCAGCAGCCAGGCGGGAGAGCCCCAGCATTTT. Amino acid sequence: CASSQAGEPQHF.

V and J are TRBV15 and TRBJ1-6, with D unclear. Germline CDR1 is LNHNV and CDR2 is YYDKDF (reference sequence). V was pared by 2 bases and J by 9 bases, with 14 bases between. This CDR3 is 15 amino acids long. The chain's CDR3 is CATSRNSGTGSPLHF. The CDR3 region has the DNA TGTGCCACCAGCAGAAACTCGGGAACTGGTTCACCCCTCCACTTT. Looking up the rest from reference TRBV15 and TRBJ1-6 gives the full variable domain: DAMVIQNPRYQVTQFGKPVTLSCSQTLNHNVMYWYQQKSSQAPKLLFHYYDKDFNNEADTPDNFQSRRPNTSFCFLDIRSPGLGDTAMYLCATSRNSGTGSPLHFGNGTRLTVT.

The genes are TRBV11-3 and TRBJ2-1; 8 bases fit TRBD1. After removal of 2 bases from V and 6 bases from J, the junction contained 6 bases not matched to a gene. In germline, CDR1 is SGHNT, CDR2 YENEEA. The CDR3 has 15 amino acids. The CDR3 sequence is CASSLQGADINEQFF. The DNA for the CDR3 is TGTGCCAGCAGCTTACAGGGGGCAGACATCAATGAGCAGTTCTTC.

To note about this clone: The germline gene is not matched at one end of the junction; a read error may be the cause. At the DNA level, this CDR3 is encoded by other sequences in the same sample as well. CDR3 residues: CASSPGTSTDTQYF. As DNA, the CDR3 is TGTGCCAGCAGTCCGGGGACTAGCACCGATACGCAGTATTTT. J is TRBJ2-3 and V is TRBV28; TRBD2 agrees at 9 bases. Germline loops: CDR1 MDHEN, CDR2 SYDVKM. This CDR3 contains 14 residues.